This record looks at one T cell receptor (beta chain) sequence and its context. This specimen belongs to a study of cytomegalovirus exposure and HLA in healthy donors. CDR3 length equals 15 residues. Between the trimmed V and J ends, which lost 2 bases and 9 bases, there was a span of 14 bases. Germline assignment: CDR1 SGHVS and CDR2 FNYEAQ. Primers included in the PCR were 60 Vbeta and 13 Jbeta primers. TCRdb keeps only in-frame clones here, not all; method: immunoSEQ multiplex PCR. The sample holds about 160,000 clones, around 88% seen once. The chain has TRBV7-6 and TRBJ1-6, with TRBD1 as a possible D gene (5 bases). The sequencing sample was made of PBMCs. This receptor was obtained from a woman aged 18 to 35 in good health and CMV-seronegative. In nucleotides, the CDR3 is TGTGCCAGCAGCTTATTCACAGGACCGAGTTCACCCCTCCACTTT. This translates into CASSLFTGPSSPLHF.